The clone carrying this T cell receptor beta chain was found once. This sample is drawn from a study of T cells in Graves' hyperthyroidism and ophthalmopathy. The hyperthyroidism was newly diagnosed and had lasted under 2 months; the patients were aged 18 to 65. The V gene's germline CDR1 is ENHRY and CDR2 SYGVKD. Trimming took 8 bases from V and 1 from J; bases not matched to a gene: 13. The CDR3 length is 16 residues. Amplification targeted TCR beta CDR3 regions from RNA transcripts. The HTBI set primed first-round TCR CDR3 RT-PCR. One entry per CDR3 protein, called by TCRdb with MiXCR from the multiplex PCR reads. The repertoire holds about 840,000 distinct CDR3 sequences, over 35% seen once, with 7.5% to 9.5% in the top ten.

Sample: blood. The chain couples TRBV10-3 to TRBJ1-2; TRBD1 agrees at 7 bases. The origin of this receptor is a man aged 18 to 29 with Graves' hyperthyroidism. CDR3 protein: CAIAYKGAAINYGYTF. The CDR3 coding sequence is TGTGCCATCGCCTATAAGGGGGCAGCGATTAACTATGGCTACACCTTC.